The T cell receptor beta chain described here comes from a study of CD8 T cells in Susac syndrome. Notes on the study in general: TCR sequencing and HLA analysis covered a relatively small number of individuals.

The RNA input was roughly 0.45 to 1 ug, and it was reverse transcribed with random hexamers. Amplification of TCR beta CDR3 across 54 Vbeta and 13 Jbeta was performed with immunoSEQ multiplex PCR. TCRdb passed the immunoSEQ multiplex PCR reads through MiXCR, listing each CDR3 protein once. Among roughly 330,000 distinct CDR3 sequences listed, about 90% were seen once. Both CD4+ and CD8+ T cells were negatively isolated, and TEMRA cells underwent FACS enrichment. On this clonotype: As yet, its antigen is unknown.

CDR1 KGHSH and CDR2 LQKENI come from the germline V gene. V shed 0 bases and J 8 bases; nucleotides not matched to a gene: 10. This CDR3 contains 17 residues. The V and J genes are TRBV18 and TRBJ2-1; TRBD1 matches at 10 bases. The specimen was CD4+ T cells from PBMCs. The source of this sequence is a human donor with multiple sclerosis. The CDR3 loop reads CASSPPRTGGPSHEQFF. The CDR3 region has the DNA TGTGCCAGCTCACCACCGAGGACAGGGGGACCCTCACATGAGCAGTTCTTC.